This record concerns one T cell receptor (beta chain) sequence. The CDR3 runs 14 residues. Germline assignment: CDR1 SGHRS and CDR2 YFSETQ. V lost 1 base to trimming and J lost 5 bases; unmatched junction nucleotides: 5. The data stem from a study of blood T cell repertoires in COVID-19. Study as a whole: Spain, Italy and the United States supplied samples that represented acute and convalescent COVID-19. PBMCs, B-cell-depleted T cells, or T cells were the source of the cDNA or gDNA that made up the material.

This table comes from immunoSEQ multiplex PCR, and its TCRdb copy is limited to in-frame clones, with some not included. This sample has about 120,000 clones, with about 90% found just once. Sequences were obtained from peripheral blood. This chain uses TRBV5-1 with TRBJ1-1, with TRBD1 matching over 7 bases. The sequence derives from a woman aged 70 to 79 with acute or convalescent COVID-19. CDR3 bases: TGCGCCAGCAGCTTGAATACAGGGGAAACTGAAGCTTTCTTT. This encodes CASSLNTGETEAFF.